This T cell receptor (beta chain) was observed in a study of CD8 T cells in Susac syndrome. Deletions cut 0 bases from V and 4 bases from J, with 10 bases between. The CDR3 extends over 15 amino acids. Per germline, CDR1 DFQATT and CDR2 SNEGSKA (reference sequence). RNA amounts of about 0.45 to 1 ug underwent reverse transcription with random hexamers. TCRdb re-called the immunoSEQ multiplex PCR reads with MiXCR, one entry per CDR3 protein. Of 300,000 to 350,000 distinct CDR3 sequences in the sample, approximately 90% were seen once. The sequencing sample was made of CD4+ T cells from PBMCs. V is TRBV20-1 and J is TRBJ2-6; no firm D call. The receptor's source is a human donor with multiple sclerosis. CDR3 loop: CSARDLVNGANVLTF. CDR3 in DNA: TGCAGTGCTAGAGATCTCGTAAACGGGGCCAACGTCCTGACTTTC.